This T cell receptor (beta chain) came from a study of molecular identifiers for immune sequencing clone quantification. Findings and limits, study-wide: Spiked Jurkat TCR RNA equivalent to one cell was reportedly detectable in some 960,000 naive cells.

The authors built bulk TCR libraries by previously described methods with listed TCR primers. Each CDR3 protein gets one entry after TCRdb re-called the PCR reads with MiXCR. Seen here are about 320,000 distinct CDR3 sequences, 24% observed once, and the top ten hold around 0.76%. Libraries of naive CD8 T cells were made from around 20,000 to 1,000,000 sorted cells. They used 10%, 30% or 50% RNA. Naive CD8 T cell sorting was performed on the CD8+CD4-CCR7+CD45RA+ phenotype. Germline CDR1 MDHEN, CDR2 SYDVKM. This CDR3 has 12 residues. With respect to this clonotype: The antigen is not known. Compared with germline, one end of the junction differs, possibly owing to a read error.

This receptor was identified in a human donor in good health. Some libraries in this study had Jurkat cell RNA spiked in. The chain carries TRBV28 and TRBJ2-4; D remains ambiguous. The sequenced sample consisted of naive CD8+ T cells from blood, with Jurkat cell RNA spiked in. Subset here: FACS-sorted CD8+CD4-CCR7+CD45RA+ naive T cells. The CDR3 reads CASSLRGNTQYF. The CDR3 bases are TGTGCCAGCAGTTTAAGAGGAAACACTCAGTACTTC.